This TCR beta chain was observed in a study of blood T cells in healthy people across ages. The study's findings and limits: Aged donors had fewer naive CD4+ cells and lower diversity than long-lived donors. Diversity of TCR beta correlated strongly with naive T cell percentage.

This clonotype has just a few counts. The antigen is unknown. From germline, CDR1 is MGHRA and CDR2 YSYEKL. Trimming removed 6 bases from V and 4 bases from J; junction bases left unmatched: 4. The CDR3 spans 13 residues. Together with a sample-barcoded 5' primer, a J-beta primer mix was included in a second PCR lasting about 7 to 11 cycles. Each cDNA was tagged by a template-switch adaptor containing 12 random nucleotides. Every sample produced at least 3 million CDR3-containing paired-end reads. TCRdb reprocessed the 5' RACE reads via MiXCR and lists one record per CDR3 protein. In the table there are almost 1 million distinct CDR3 sequences, roughly half of which are singletons.

Sequencing was done on a sample of blood. The J gene is TRBJ2-5, the V gene TRBV4-1; TRBD2 matches 8 bases. The sequence was collected from a woman aged 60-75 years in good health. For the CDR3, the DNA is TGCGCCAGCAGTGTTCTAGCGGGAGAGACCCAGTACTTC. This sequence encodes CASSVLAGETQYF.